This TCR beta chain came from a study of monozygotic twins with inflammatory bowel disease. The CDR3 consists of 14 residues. Germline-derived CDR1 and CDR2 are SGHRS and YFSETQ. Study findings and constraints: No detectable difference in repertoire similarity separated concordant from discordant twins, possibly as a result of limited power.

In preparing each TCR library, 3,500 to 4,500 ng of total RNA was used. Researchers ran eight separate cDNA reactions for each sample. TCRdb reprocessed the 5' RACE reads, with one entry per CDR3 protein and no DNA. Its table lists some 89,000 distinct CDR3 sequences. Per donor, approximately 2.6 ml of blood was collected and frozen. Worth noting for this clonotype: Its antigen is as yet unknown.

The chain recombines TRBV5-1 with TRBJ2-2; the TCRdb call, TRBD1, lacks DNA for checking. The clonotype comes from a human donor with ulcerative colitis or Crohn's disease, or a healthy co-twin of an affected twin (not recorded which). What was sequenced was blood. CDR3: CASSLRQGPGELFF.